Below are 9 T cell receptor beta chains sequenced from a single sample in a study of T cell responses to AZD1222 COVID-19 vaccine. Libraries were prepared by immunoSEQ multiplex PCR; TCRdb keeps only in-frame clonotypes and omits some of them. In the table there are over 110,000 clones, roughly 91% of which are singletons. Sample: peripheral blood, taken on day 0 of AZD1222 vaccination. The origin of the receptors is an adult in good health.

The genes are TRBV7-9 and TRBJ2-5; D remains unclear. V dropped 1 base and J dropped 2 bases, with 11 bases sitting between them. There are 15 residues in the CDR3. Germline V gene data show CDR1 as SEHNR and CDR2 as FQNEAQ (reference sequence). Here the CDR3 reads CASSLVRQLQETQYF. The CDR3 nucleotides read TGTGCCAGCAGCTTAGTACGTCAGTTACAAGAGACCCAGTACTTC.

The V call is TRBV7-8, the J call TRBJ1-1; no clear D gene. The CDR3 runs 13 residues. Trimming stripped 3 bases from V and 3 bases from J, with 8 bases between. CDR1 is SGHVS, CDR2 FQNEAQ, per germline. The CDR3 sequence is CASSFQRDTEAFF. As DNA, the CDR3 is TGTGCCAGCAGCTTCCAAAGGGACACTGAAGCTTTCTTT.

The J gene is TRBJ2-7, the V gene TRBV4-3, with D tentatively TRBD1 (6 bases). Germline V gives CDR1 LGHNA, CDR2 YSLEER. Trimming left V 4 bases short and J 2 bases short, with 15 bases between. This CDR3 contains 15 residues. The CDR3 here is CASSRYRDTAYEQYF. The CDR3 DNA reads TGCGCCAGCAGCCGATACCGGGACACAGCCTACGAGCAGTACTTC.

The chain has TRBV30 and TRBJ2-1; D is uncertain. From germline, CDR1 is GTSNPN and CDR2 SVGIG (reference sequence). Trimming removed 6 bases from V and 8 bases from J, with 17 bases in between. The CDR3 totals 13 residues. CDR3 region: CACSLGRWDEQFF. CDR3 in DNA: TGTGCCTGCTCGCTGGGCCGGTGGGATGAGCAGTTCTTC. The entire variable domain, with the rest obtained from reference TRBV30 and TRBJ2-1, is as follows: SQTIHQWPATLVQPVGSPLSLECTVEGTSNPNLYWYRQAAGRGLQLLFYSVGIGQISSEVPQNLSASRPQDRQFILSSKKLLLSDSGFYLCACSLGRWDEQFFGPGTRLTVL.

This sequence joins TRBV4-3 and TRBJ1-3, with no clear D. CDR3 length equals 15 residues. CDR1 is LGHNA, CDR2 YSLEER, per germline. V was pared by 2 bases and J by 2 bases, with 10 bases between. CDR3 loop: CASSQQTDAGNTIYF. CDR3 nucleotides: TGCGCCAGCAGCCAACAAACGGATGCTGGAAACACCATATATTTT.

The chain has TRBV4-3 and TRBJ1-2, with 7 bases lining up with TRBD1. Trimming took 3 bases from V and 0 from J; bases not matched to a gene: 4. CDR3 length: 15 amino acids. In germline, CDR1 is LGHNA, CDR2 YSLEER. CDR3 nucleotides: TGCGCCAGCAGCCACGGGGGACAGTCTAACTATGGCTACACCTTC. It translates to CASSHGGQSNYGYTF.

The chain uses TRBV6-2 or TRBV6-3 and TRBJ1-5, with D possibly TRBD1 on 6 matching bases. Germline CDR1 MNHEY, CDR2 SVGEGT. CDR3 length: 12 amino acids. Trimming pared 5 bases from V and 6 bases from J, leaving 8 bases between. CDR3 sequence reads: CASSLGGQPQHF. The CDR3 DNA follows: TGTGCCAGCAGTCTAGGGGGTCAGCCCCAGCATTTT.

The V and J genes are TRBV18 and TRBJ2-1; 7 bases map to TRBD1. Germline CDR1 reads KGHSH; CDR2 reads LQKENI. This CDR3 spans 13 amino acids. The trim removed 6 bases at V and 5 bases at J, leaving 4 bases unmatched. As DNA, the CDR3 is TGTGCCAGCTCCCTAGACAGGGACAATGAGCAGTTCTTC. Translated: CASSLDRDNEQFF. The variable domain in full, with the rest retrieved from reference TRBV18 and TRBJ2-1, is NAGVMQNPRHLVRRRGQEARLRCSPMKGHSHVYWYRQLPEEGLKFMVYLQKENIIDESGMPKERFSAEFPKEGPSILRIQQVVRGDSAAYFCASSLDRDNEQFFGPGTRLTVL.

Many counts were recorded for this clone. The genes are TRBV25-1 and TRBJ1-1, with D perhaps TRBD1 (5 bases). This CDR3 comprises 12 residues. V shed 8 bases and J shed 1 base, with 8 bases lying between them. CDR1 is MGHDK and CDR2 is SYGVNS in the germline V gene. CDR3 residues: CASPGPNTEAFF. CDR3 in DNA: TGTGCCAGCCCGGGGCCGAACACTGAAGCTTTCTTT.